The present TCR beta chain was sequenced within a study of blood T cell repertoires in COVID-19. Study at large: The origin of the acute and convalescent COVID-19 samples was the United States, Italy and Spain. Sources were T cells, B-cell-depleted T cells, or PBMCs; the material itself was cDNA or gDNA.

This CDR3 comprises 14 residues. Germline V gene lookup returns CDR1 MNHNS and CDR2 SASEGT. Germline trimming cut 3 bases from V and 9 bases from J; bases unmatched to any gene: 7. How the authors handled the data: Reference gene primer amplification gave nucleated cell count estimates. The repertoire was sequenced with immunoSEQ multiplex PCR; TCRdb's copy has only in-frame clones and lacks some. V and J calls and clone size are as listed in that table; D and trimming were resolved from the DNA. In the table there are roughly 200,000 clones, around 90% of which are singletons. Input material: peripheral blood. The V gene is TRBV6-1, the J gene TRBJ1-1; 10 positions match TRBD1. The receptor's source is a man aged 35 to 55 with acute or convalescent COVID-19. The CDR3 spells CASSDDRGRPKAFF. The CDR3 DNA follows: TGTGCCAGCAGTGACGACAGGGGGCGGCCGAAAGCTTTCTTT.